The 16 T cell receptor beta chains listed next were all sequenced from one sample in a study of glioma-infiltrating T cells after dendritic cell vaccination. Generated by immunoSEQ multiplex PCR, the TCRdb table keeps only in-frame clones and is missing some. The repertoire has about 38,000 clones, approximately 80% of them found once; the top ten carry more than 7%. The sequences come from blood, collected before dendritic cell vaccination. Source of these receptors: a human donor with glioblastoma.

This chain links TRBV27 with TRBJ1-2; 7 bases fit TRBD1. Trimming removed 4 bases from V and 7 bases from J; junction bases left unmatched: 21. This CDR3 is 18 amino acids long. Germline V CDR1 and CDR2: MNHEY, SMNVEV (reference sequence). CDR3 loop: CASSSYGLYDRVGGGYTF. In DNA form, the CDR3 reads TGTGCCAGCAGTTCCTATGGACTCTACGACAGGGTAGGCGGTGGCTACACCTTC.

The gene calls are TRBV15 and TRBJ2-3; TRBD1 might be the D (5 bases). Germline lookup yields CDR1 LNHNV and CDR2 YYDKDF (reference sequence). The CDR3 contains 16 residues. V lost 4 bases and J lost 1, with 15 bases in between. The CDR3 sequence is CATSTAFGAGTDTQYF. CDR3 coding DNA: TGTGCCACCAGCACAGCGTTTGGGGCAGGCACAGATACGCAGTATTTT.

The rearrangement uses TRBV10-3 and TRBJ1-1; 8 positions agree with TRBD1. CDR3 length: 15 residues. Germline values: CDR1 ENHRY, CDR2 SYGVKD. V gave up 5 bases and J gave up 4 bases; unmatched junction bases: 9. The CDR3 sequence is CAISSGQGGSTEAFF. CDR3 sequence (DNA): TGTGCCATCAGTAGCGGACAGGGAGGGAGCACTGAAGCTTTCTTT.

The chain combines TRBV6-6 with TRBJ1-1; D unresolved. The ends were cut back, 7 bases at V and 6 bases at J, with 12 bases in the middle. The CDR3 is 12 amino acids. Germline-derived CDR1 and CDR2 are MNHNY and SVGAGI (reference sequence). The CDR3 is CASTPDFPEAFF. Written as DNA, the CDR3 is TGTGCCAGCACCCCAGACTTTCCTGAAGCTTTCTTT.

The chain is built from TRBV6-1 and TRBJ2-6, with 8 bases aligning to TRBD2. The J segment lost 3 bases and the V segment lost 6 bases, leaving 1 base of the junction unmatched. This CDR3 is 14 amino acids long. Looked up from germline, CDR1 is MNHNS and CDR2 is SASEGT. The CDR3 protein is CASSSGGGANVLTF. The CDR3 DNA sequence: TGTGCCAGCAGCAGCGGGGGTGGGGCCAACGTCCTGACTTTC.

This clone was seen more than once but under ten times. The chain employs TRBV4-2 and TRBJ2-2; 10 nucleotides agree with TRBD2. Germline V gene sequence: CDR1 LGHNA, CDR2 YNFKEQ. This CDR3 has 16 residues. V was pared by 1 base and J by 4 bases, with 3 bases of the junction left unmatched. The CDR3 nucleotides are TGTGCCAGCAGCCAAGTTAGCGGGGGGACCACCGGGGAGCTGTTTTTT. Encoded protein: CASSQVSGGTTGELFF.

The table lists this clone with a few counts. The chain is built from TRBV18 and TRBJ2-5; 12 bases line up with TRBD2. Germline assignment: CDR1 KGHSH and CDR2 LQKENI. This CDR3 has 18 amino acids. The V gene end was trimmed by 3 bases and the J gene end by 5 bases; junction bases not matched to a gene: 13. This chain's CDR3 is CASSPASGGAGAGETQYF. The CDR3 coding sequence is TGTGCCAGCTCACCGGCTAGCGGGGGGGCCGGAGCTGGGGAGACCCAGTACTTC.

The chain uses TRBV4-3 and TRBJ2-7, with D unclear. CDR3 length: 14 amino acids. Trimming removed 3 bases from V and 2 bases from J, with 11 bases in between. The germline CDR1 and CDR2 sequences are LGHNA and YSLEER. CDR3 DNA sequence: TGCGCCAGCAGCCAGGAAGCGCATACCTACGAGCAGTACTTC. Translated, it gives CASSQEAHTYEQYF.

The rearrangement joins TRBV13 to TRBJ2-7; 11 bases are a match to TRBD2. Germline-derived CDR1 and CDR2 are PRHDT and FYEKMQ (reference sequence). The CDR3 has 14 residues. V lost 4 bases and J lost 3; bases outside the gene matches: 2. CDR3 loop: CASSSLAGDYEQYF. CDR3 coding DNA: TGTGCCAGCAGCTCACTAGCGGGGGACTACGAGCAGTACTTC.

The rearrangement uses TRBV7-3 and TRBJ2-3, with 10 bases identical to TRBD2. In germline, CDR1 is SGHTA, CDR2 FQGTGA. J lost 3 bases, V lost 0 bases, and 3 bases had no gene match. The CDR3 totals 16 residues. The CDR3 sequence is CASSLTASGGTDTQYF. The CDR3 nucleotides are TGTGCCAGCAGCTTAACGGCTAGCGGGGGTACAGATACGCAGTATTTT.

This clone was picked up a small number of times. One end of the junction varies from germline; a read error may be responsible. The same CDR3 arises from other DNA sequences in this sample as well. The chain uses TRBV5-1 and TRBJ1-6, with D maybe TRBD1 (5 bases). The CDR3 loop spans 16 amino acids. Germline V lookup: CDR1 SGHRS, CDR2 YFSETQ. CDR3 residues: CASSFSLTVYNSPLHF. The CDR3 bases are TGCGCCAGCAGCTTCTCCTTGACAGTTTATAATTCCCCCCTCCACTTT.

The chain links TRBV30 to TRBJ2-7; perhaps TRBD2 as D (5 bases). The CDR3 contains 16 residues. Deletions cut 0 bases from V and 2 bases from J, with 17 bases between. Germline CDR1 GTSNPN, CDR2 SVGIG (reference sequence). In DNA, the CDR3 is TGTGCCTGGAGTGTAATGAGGCGAGGAGCGGCCTACGAGCAGTACTTC. Protein: CAWSVMRRGAAYEQYF.

V and J are TRBV29-1 and TRBJ2-1, with a possible D match to TRBD1 (6 bases). This CDR3 has 14 amino acids. V lost 4 bases, J lost 0 bases, and 10 bases lay in between. Germline CDR1 reads SQVTM; CDR2 reads ANQGSEA. DNA for the CDR3: TGCAGCGTTGGACAGGCGAGCTCCTACAATGAGCAGTTCTTC. Its translation is CSVGQASSYNEQFF.

J is TRBJ2-5 and V is TRBV19; D is uncertain. The CDR3 contains 10 residues. CDR1 LNHDA and CDR2 SQIVND come from the germline V gene (reference sequence). Trimming shortened V by 4 bases and J by 6 bases, and 3 bases separated the two germline ends. CDR3 sequence reads: CASSTKTQYF. The CDR3 DNA is TGTGCCAGTAGTACCAAGACCCAGTACTTC. Using reference TRBV19 and TRBJ2-5 for the parts outside the CDR3, the full variable domain is DGGITQSPKYLFRKEGQNVTLSCEQNLNHDAMYWYRQDPGQGLRLIYYSQIVNDFQKGDIAEGYSVSREKKESFPLTVTSAQKNPTAFYLCASSTKTQYFGPGTRLLVL.

The genes are TRBV5-1 and TRBJ2-5; TRBD2 is a possible D gene (5 bases). The CDR3 contains 14 residues. Between the trimmed V and J ends, which lost 1 base and 0 bases, there was a span of 7 bases. The germline V gene has CDR1 SGHRS and CDR2 YFSETQ. The CDR3 DNA follows: TGCGCCAGCAGCTTGAACGGGGACCAAGAGACCCAGTACTTC. As protein: CASSLNGDQETQYF.

The chain couples TRBV4-3 to TRBJ2-6, with 7 bases lining up with TRBD1. The length of the CDR3 is 17 residues. J was trimmed by 5 bases and V by 0 bases; bases with no gene match: 7. The germline CDR1 and CDR2 sequences are LGHNA and YSLEER. The CDR3 protein is CASSQDAGTARANVLTF. The CDR3 DNA sequence: TGCGCCAGCAGCCAAGATGCTGGGACAGCTAGGGCCAACGTCCTGACTTTC.